This T cell receptor beta chain was identified during a study of blood T cell repertoires in COVID-19. Across the whole study: Donors in the United States, Italy and Spain gave samples during acute or convalescent COVID-19. Nucleic acid was either cDNA or gDNA, and it came from T cells, B-cell-depleted T cells, or PBMCs.

In the source study's methods: Estimation of nucleated cell counts relied on the amplification of reference gene primers. Only in-frame clones appear in the TCRdb table, and some are missing; sequencing was by immunoSEQ multiplex PCR. That table supplies the V and J calls and clone size; D and trimming were determined from the DNA. The sample records some 290,000 clones, around 90% being singletons. Seattle enrolled patients during active infection and tracked them longitudinally. This clone was detected only once. CDR1 and CDR2 from the germline V gene are MDHEN and SYDVKM. This CDR3 comprises 17 residues. The V segment lost 4 bases and the J segment 1 base; nucleotides outside the gene matches: 12.

This sequence joins TRBV28 and TRBJ1-1, with 7 positions matching TRBD1. Sequenced: peripheral blood. This sequence originates from a woman aged 35 to 49 with COVID-19, enrolled during active disease. In DNA form, the CDR3 reads TGTGCCAGCAGTTATATAACCCGGACAGGAACGAACACTGAAGCTTTCTTT. This encodes CASSYITRTGTNTEAFF.